Below are 6 T cell receptor beta chains sequenced from a single sample in a study of T cells after yellow fever vaccination. TCRdb re-analysed the 5' RACE reads in MiXCR, keeping a single row per CDR3 protein. The data hold a few hundred thousand distinct CDR3 sequences, with roughly 6.1% observed a single time. The sample here was PBMCs, taken 5 days after the yellow fever booster vaccination. The receptors shown here come from a young man who received the YFV17D yellow fever vaccine.

The table lists this clonotype with many counts. An end of the junction differs from the germline gene, which may be a read error. This sequence joins TRBV4-3 and TRBJ1-1, with a tentative D call TRBD1 (6 bases). The CDR3 is 14 residues long. From germline, CDR1 is LGHNA and CDR2 YSLEER. The CDR3 coding sequence is TGCGCCAGCGGACCCCCGGACAGTAACAATGAAGCTTTCTTT. Protein: CASGPPDSNNEAFF.

The rearrangement uses TRBV9 and TRBJ2-3; D possibly corresponds to TRBD2 (5 bases). The germline V gene has CDR1 SGDLS and CDR2 YYNGEE. Trimming pared 4 bases from V and 2 bases from J, leaving 17 bases between. This CDR3 is built from 16 residues. CDR3 DNA: TGTGCCAGCAGCTTCGGAGGTGTTAGACTCACAGATACGCAGTATTTT. It specifies CASSFGGVRLTDTQYF.

This clonotype turned up a few times. V gene TRBV14 combines with J gene TRBJ2-1; no clear D gene. CDR3 length: 12 residues. CDR1 and CDR2 from the germline V gene are SGHDN and FVKESK. The germline V and J ends were trimmed by 4 bases and 10 bases, with 11 bases remaining between them. In DNA form, the CDR3 reads TGTGCCAGCAGCCCCGCTCTTGGGGAGCAGTTCTTC. Translating it yields CASSPALGEQFF.

This clonotype was counted at least ten times. The chain couples TRBV21-1 to TRBJ2-3. TRBV21-1 is reported as a pseudogene. The CDR3 runs to 15 residues. CDR3 region: CASSNAGACTDTQYF. CDR3 DNA sequence: TGTGCCAGCAGCAACGCAGGTGCCTGCACAGATACGCAGTATTTT.

This clonotype occurred a few times. This rearrangement joins TRBV27 to TRBJ1-2, with 7 bases matching TRBD1. V dropped 5 bases and J dropped 8; count of bases not matched to a gene: 14. The CDR3 spans 15 residues. Germline assignment: CDR1 MNHEY and CDR2 SMNVEV (reference sequence). The CDR3: CASSALDRAARGYTF. Written as DNA, the CDR3 is TGTGCCAGCAGTGCCCTCGACAGGGCGGCTAGGGGCTACACCTTC.

This clonotype was recorded at least ten times. This sequence joins TRBV5-1 and TRBJ2-7, with 9 bases matching TRBD2. CDR3 length: 16 amino acids. Trimming took 4 bases from V and 0 from J; bases not matched to a gene: 8. The germline gives CDR1 SGHRS, CDR2 YFSETQ. In DNA, the CDR3 is TGCGCCAGCAGCGCTGGGGGGACTAGCCTCTCCTACGAGCAGTACTTC. Its translation is CASSAGGTSLSYEQYF.